This T cell receptor (beta chain) originates from a study of pediatric ulcerative colitis. The blood sample was taken during the colonoscopy visit. The table came from immunoSEQ multiplex PCR; TCRdb's copy has only in-frame clones and leaves some out. Of about 64,000 clones listed, about three quarters were seen once; the top ten hold roughly 5.5%. Looked up from germline, CDR1 is SNHLY and CDR2 is FYNNEI. V dropped 5 bases and J dropped 4 bases, with 14 bases sitting between them. This CDR3 comprises 14 residues. The gene calls are TRBV2 and TRBJ1-2; D is perhaps TRBD1 (5 bases). The sequenced material came from blood. The receptor's source is a boy between 10 and 17 years old with moderate ulcerative colitis. CDR3 residues: CASSQTGAGYGYTF. As DNA, the CDR3 is TGTGCCAGCAGTCAGACCGGGGCAGGCTATGGCTACACCTTC.